Below are 32 T cell receptor beta chains sequenced from a single sample in a study of response to subunit inactivated influenza vaccine. TCRdb ran MiXCR on the RT-PCR reads and lists one entry per CDR3 protein. The table has around 190,000 distinct CDR3 sequences, 14% seen once. The material was CD8+ T cells sorted from PBMCs, obtained roughly 5 days after vaccination. Receptor source: a man aged 45-60 years who received an inactivated influenza vaccine.

This clonotype was detected a few times. The chain links TRBV14 to TRBJ1-2; 8 positions agree with TRBD1. Trimming removed 1 base from V and 8 bases from J; junction bases left unmatched: 6. Germline CDR1 and CDR2: SGHDN and FVKESK. The CDR3 loop spans 14 amino acids. This CDR3 is CASSQGGTGDGYTF. The CDR3 coding sequence is TGTGCCAGCAGCCAAGGAGGGACAGGCGACGGCTACACCTTC.

In nucleotides, the CDR3 is TGTGCCAGCACTACCGGGACTAGCGGGAGTGATGAGCAGTTCTTC. Its translation is CASTTGTSGSDEQFF. The chain joins TRBV6-2 or TRBV6-3 to TRBJ2-1, with 14 bases identical to TRBD2. Germline V gene sequence: CDR1 MNHEY, CDR2 SVGEGT. This CDR3 comprises 15 residues. Unmatched junction bases numbered 7, after V lost 7 bases and J lost 8 bases.

This clonotype was seen a few times. The chain employs TRBV11-2 and TRBJ1-2, with D tentatively TRBD1 (5 bases). Germline V lookup: CDR1 SGHAT, CDR2 FQNNGV. The germline V and J ends were trimmed by 5 bases and 2 bases, with 9 bases remaining between them. The CDR3 is 13 residues long. The CDR3 DNA sequence: TGTGCCAGCAGCGCCGGGACCAACTATGGCTACACCTTC. This sequence encodes CASSAGTNYGYTF.

Only a few counts were recorded for this clonotype. This chain uses TRBV12-3 or TRBV12-4 with TRBJ2-5; D might be TRBD1 (5 bases). The length of the CDR3 is 13 residues. Trimming shortened V by 7 bases and J by 3 bases, and 12 bases separated the two germline ends. The CDR3: CASTLDREETQYF. The CDR3, as DNA: TGTGCCAGCACCCTCGACAGAGAAGAGACCCAGTACTTC.

This clonotype was counted a single time. CDR3 nucleotides: TGTGCCAGCAGCCTACCCCCGGCGCGGGGGCCCGAGACCCAGTACTTC. Translated, it gives CASSLPPARGPETQYF. The V and J genes are TRBV11-2 and TRBJ2-5; D is possibly TRBD2 (7 bases). Trimming left V 5 bases short and J 5 bases short, with 21 bases between. The CDR3 consists of 16 residues. CDR1 SGHAT and CDR2 FQNNGV come from the germline V gene.

The chain combines TRBV7-9 with TRBJ1-6; 7 nucleotides agree with TRBD1. Germline V CDR1 and CDR2: SEHNR, FQNEAQ (reference sequence). V shed 1 base, J shed 7 bases, and the junction held 7 bases outside the gene matches. This CDR3 region has 16 residues. The CDR3 DNA is TGTGCCAGCAGCTTAGTAGGGGGCAGTGACAATTCACCCCTCCACTTT. Protein product: CASSLVGGSDNSPLHF. The full variable domain, completed using reference TRBV7-9 and TRBJ1-6, is DTGVSQNPRHKITKRGQNVTFRCDPISEHNRLYWYRQTLGQGPEFLTYFQNEAQLEKSRLLSDRFSAERPKGSFSTLEIQRTEQGDSAMYLCASSLVGGSDNSPLHFGNGTRLTVT.

V gene TRBV12-3 or TRBV12-4 combines with J gene TRBJ2-7; a weak D match, TRBD2 (6 bases). Trimming removed 5 bases from V and 3 bases from J, with 8 bases in between. This CDR3 is built from 12 residues. CDR3 loop: CASSHGGYEQYF. CDR3 DNA: TGTGCCAGCAGTCACGGGGGCTACGAGCAGTACTTC.

The rearrangement links TRBV3-1 to TRBJ2-5; D is possibly TRBD2 (6 bases). CDR1 is LGHDT and CDR2 is YNNKEL in the germline V gene (reference sequence). This CDR3 is built from 16 residues. Between the trimmed V and J ends, which lost 0 bases and 5 bases, there was a span of 16 bases. CDR3 region: CASSQERTTLRETQYF. CDR3 in DNA: TGTGCCAGCAGCCAAGAAAGGACTACTCTGAGGGAGACCCAGTACTTC.

This clonotype was counted at least ten times. This chain uses TRBV12-3 or TRBV12-4 with TRBJ2-5; D call uncertain. V lost 1 base and J lost 2, with 5 bases in between. The CDR3 is 13 residues long. Written as DNA, the CDR3 is TGTGCCAGCAGTTTAGGGTCTCAAGAGACCCAGTACTTC. It specifies CASSLGSQETQYF.

This clonotype was detected only a few times. This rearrangement joins TRBV5-1 to TRBJ2-7, with TRBD1 matching over 9 bases. In germline, CDR1 is SGHRS, CDR2 YFSETQ. This CDR3 comprises 15 residues. Trimming took 4 bases from V and 3 from J; bases not matched to a gene: 8. CDR3 DNA: TGCGCCAGCAGCACTCAACAGGGGGCGAGCTACGAGCAGTACTTC. As protein: CASSTQQGASYEQYF. The variable domain in full, with the rest retrieved from reference TRBV5-1 and TRBJ2-7, is KAGVTQTPRYLIKTRGQQVTLSCSPISGHRSVSWYQQTPGQGLQFLFEYFSETQRNKGNFPGRFSGRQFSNSRSEMNVSTLELGDSALYLCASSTQQGASYEQYFGPGTRLTVT.

This chain connects TRBV10-2 to TRBJ2-5; tentative D call: TRBD2 (5 bases). The germline V gene encodes CDR1 WSHSY and CDR2 SAAADI. V was pared by 5 bases and J by 1 base, with 14 bases between. The CDR3 is 15 residues long. CDR3 DNA: TGCGCCAGCAGTCCCGTCCGGGGAGTCCAAGAGACCCAGTACTTC. This sequence encodes CASSPVRGVQETQYF.

This clonotype was seen only a few times. V usage is TRBV4-3 and J usage is TRBJ1-1, with TRBD1 identical over 7 bases. Germline-derived CDR1 and CDR2 are LGHNA and YSLEER. The junction had 7 bases not matched to a gene; V was cut back by 3 bases and J by 0 bases. This CDR3 is 16 amino acids long. This CDR3 is CASSQAAGTVNTEAFF. Here the CDR3 DNA reads TGCGCCAGCAGCCAGGCGGCCGGGACAGTGAACACTGAAGCTTTCTTT.

The chain joins TRBV4-2 to TRBJ2-2; D ambiguous. Trimming pared 0 bases from V and 6 bases from J, leaving 14 bases between. Germline lookup yields CDR1 LGHNA and CDR2 YNFKEQ. There are 16 residues in the CDR3. The DNA for the CDR3 is TGTGCCAGCAGCCAAGACATCGTCAGGCCGGCCGGGGAGCTGTTTTTT. Translating gives CASSQDIVRPAGELFF.

This clonotype was picked up a small number of times. DNA of the CDR3: TGCGCCAGCAGCTTGGGTGCTAGCGGGGACGAAGAGACCCAGTACTTC. It translates to CASSLGASGDEETQYF. This sequence joins TRBV5-1 and TRBJ2-5, with 9 bases identical to TRBD2. This CDR3 comprises 16 residues. Germline loops: CDR1 SGHRS, CDR2 YFSETQ. V was clipped by 0 bases and J by 3 bases; unmatched bases: 6.

The gene calls are TRBV9 and TRBJ2-3, with D maybe TRBD2 (6 bases). Germline V gene sequence: CDR1 SGDLS, CDR2 YYNGEE. Trimming took 1 base from V and 5 from J, leaving 14 bases between them. This CDR3 contains 15 residues. The CDR3 sequence: CASSVTSSTRDTQYF. CDR3 nucleotides: TGTGCCAGCAGCGTAACTAGCTCGACCAGAGATACGCAGTATTTT.

The rearrangement links TRBV6-5 to TRBJ2-5; 13 nucleotides align to TRBD2. Germline V CDR1 and CDR2: MNHEY, SVGAGI. The CDR3 length is 14 residues. Trimming removed 4 bases from V and 9 bases from J; junction bases left unmatched: 5. The CDR3 DNA follows: TGTGCCAGCAGTTTCGAGACTAGCGGGAGGTCCCAGTACTTC. It codes for CASSFETSGRSQYF.

This chain joins TRBV28 and TRBJ2-6; D may correspond to TRBD1 or TRBD2 (5 bases each). CDR1 MDHEN and CDR2 SYDVKM come from the germline V gene. The V end was cut by 2 bases, the J end by 2 bases, with 19 bases between. The CDR3 is made up of 19 amino acids. This CDR3 is CASSLRPGRRIPGANVLTF. In DNA, the CDR3 is TGTGCCAGCAGTTTAAGGCCGGGACGGCGTATCCCTGGGGCCAACGTCCTGACTTTC.

This chain connects TRBV12-3 or TRBV12-4 to TRBJ2-2, with TRBD1 matching over 7 bases. The length of the CDR3 is 15 residues. V shed 3 bases, J shed 5 bases, and the junction held 6 bases outside the gene matches. CDR3 nucleotides: TGTGCCAGCAGTTTGACAGGGATGGAAACCGGGGAGCTGTTTTTT. Encoded protein: CASSLTGMETGELFF.

This clonotype was seen only a few times. The chain carries TRBV7-9 and TRBJ2-3; D may be TRBD2 (5 bases). The CDR3 totals 16 residues. Germline CDR1 reads SEHNR; CDR2 reads FQNEAQ (reference sequence). V lost 0 bases and J lost 7, with 17 bases in between. The CDR3 spells CASSLAKGDPQNTQYF. In DNA, the CDR3 is TGTGCCAGCAGCTTAGCGAAGGGAGATCCACAGAATACGCAGTATTTT. Variable domain in full (rest from reference TRBV7-9 and TRBJ2-3): DTGVSQNPRHKITKRGQNVTFRCDPISEHNRLYWYRQTLGQGPEFLTYFQNEAQLEKSRLLSDRFSAERPKGSFSTLEIQRTEQGDSAMYLCASSLAKGDPQNTQYFGPGTRLTVL.

This rearrangement joins TRBV6-5 to TRBJ2-5; no clear D gene. This CDR3 comprises 14 residues. Trimming cost V 2 bases and J 1 base, with 8 bases left between them. Germline CDR1 reads MNHEY; CDR2 reads SVGAGI. CDR3 nucleotides: TGTGCCAGCAGTTACCTCGCAGGCCAAGAGACCCAGTACTTC. It specifies CASSYLAGQETQYF.

In its sample, this clonotype was seen a few times. The chain links TRBV5-6 to TRBJ2-1; 8 nucleotides align to TRBD2. There are 14 residues in the CDR3. Germline V gene sequence: CDR1 SGHDT, CDR2 YYEEEE. The J segment lost 8 bases and the V segment lost 3 bases, leaving 7 bases of the junction unmatched. The chain's CDR3 is CASSYLSGTHEQFF. As DNA, the CDR3 is TGTGCCAGCAGCTATCTTAGCGGGACGCATGAGCAGTTCTTC.

This clonotype was observed a handful of times. This rearrangement joins TRBV5-1 to TRBJ2-3; 12 positions match TRBD2. The CDR3 is 19 amino acids. Germline lookup yields CDR1 SGHRS and CDR2 YFSETQ. J gave up 2 bases and V 1 base, and 11 bases lay outside the gene matches. CDR3 nucleotides: TGCGCCAGCAGCTTGACGGGGCTAGCGGGGGGGCTAGTCACAGATACGCAGTATTTT. This encodes CASSLTGLAGGLVTDTQYF.

With regard to this clonotype: This may be a read error: a much more frequent sequence differs by one nucleotide. This chain uses TRBV4-1 with TRBJ2-2; TRBD2 is a possible D gene (5 bases). The CDR3 runs 16 residues. Germline V gene lookup returns CDR1 MGHRA and CDR2 YSYEKL. CDR3 bases: TGTGCCAGCAGCCAAGCTGTTGGATCGAACACCGGGGAGCTGTATTTT. Translation: CASSQAVGSNTGELYF.

This rearrangement joins TRBV5-1 to TRBJ2-7, with D perhaps TRBD1 (5 bases). CDR3 length: 12 residues. The germline V gene encodes CDR1 SGHRS and CDR2 YFSETQ. Trimming took off 3 bases at V and 4 bases at J, with 8 bases between the two ends. CDR3 in amino acids: CASSSQVYEQYF. The DNA of the CDR3 is TGCGCCAGCAGCTCACAGGTTTACGAGCAGTACTTC. The full variable domain, in which reference TRBV5-1 and TRBJ2-7 provide the parts outside the CDR3, is KAGVTQTPRYLIKTRGQQVTLSCSPISGHRSVSWYQQTPGQGLQFLFEYFSETQRNKGNFPGRFSGRQFSNSRSEMNVSTLELGDSALYLCASSSQVYEQYFGPGTRLTVT.

This clonotype was seen a handful of times. This chain links TRBV15 with TRBJ1-5; D is undetermined. V was pared by 3 bases and J by 6 bases, with 6 bases between. CDR1 is LNHNV, CDR2 YYDKDF, per germline (reference sequence). CDR3 length: 12 amino acids. In DNA form, the CDR3 reads TGTGCCACCAGCAGCCCGGGTCAGCCCCAGCATTTT. Amino acid sequence: CATSSPGQPQHF.

The chain combines TRBV30 with TRBJ2-7; 11 bases map to TRBD1. J lost 12 bases, V lost 1 base, and 11 bases had no gene match. Germline CDR1 is GTSNPN and CDR2 is SVGIG (reference sequence). The CDR3 contains 14 residues. CDR3 bases: TGTGCCTGGAGTGCCGGGACAGGGGGTAGATGGACGTACTTC. Translated, it gives CAWSAGTGGRWTYF.

This chain uses TRBV28 with TRBJ1-3; TRBD1 is a possible D gene (5 bases). The V end was cut by 4 bases, the J end by 0 bases, with 7 bases between. Germline V gene lookup returns CDR1 MDHEN and CDR2 SYDVKM. The CDR3 covers 14 residues. CDR3 sequence: CASSWGYSGNTIYF. The CDR3 nucleotides read TGTGCCAGCAGTTGGGGGTACTCTGGAAACACCATATATTTT.

This clonotype was seen a handful of times. The chain links TRBV28 to TRBJ2-7; tentatively, D is TRBD1 (6 bases). Trimming took 7 bases from V and 2 from J, leaving 15 bases between them. Germline CDR1 reads MDHEN; CDR2 reads SYDVKM. The CDR3 runs to 14 residues. CDR3 coding DNA: TGTGCCAGCATCCTATCGACAGGAGCCTACGAGCAGTACTTC. Amino acid sequence: CASILSTGAYEQYF. Using reference TRBV28 and TRBJ2-7 for the parts outside the CDR3, the full variable domain is DVKVTQSSRYLVKRTGEKVFLECVQDMDHENMFWYRQDPGLGLRLIYFSYDVKMKEKGDIPEGYSVSREKKERFSLILESASTNQTSMYLCASILSTGAYEQYFGPGTRLTVT.

This chain joins TRBV12-3 or TRBV12-4 and TRBJ2-7, with TRBD1 matching 7 bases. The V segment lost 5 bases and the J segment 6 bases; nucleotides outside the gene matches: 4. This CDR3 spans 12 amino acids. CDR3 amino acids: CASSPTGFEQYF. Written as DNA, the CDR3 is TGTGCCAGCAGTCCGACAGGGTTCGAGCAGTACTTC.

This clonotype was seen a handful of times. The chain uses TRBV6-5 and TRBJ2-1, with D unresolved. Trimming cost V 2 bases and J 8 bases, with 4 bases left between them. Germline values: CDR1 MNHEY, CDR2 SVGAGI. The CDR3 runs 11 residues. CDR3 sequence: CASSYGYEQFF. Written as DNA, the CDR3 is TGTGCCAGCAGTTACGGGTATGAGCAGTTCTTC.

This clonotype has only a few counts. The rearrangement links TRBV29-1 to TRBJ2-1; D is ambiguous. Germline V CDR1 and CDR2: SQVTM, ANQGSEA. V lost 5 bases, J lost 5 bases, and 13 bases lay in between. This CDR3 comprises 13 residues. The CDR3 nucleotides read TGCAGCGTTCCAGCCCGAACCGACAATGAGCAGTTCTTC. Translated: CSVPARTDNEQFF.

The CDR3 nucleotides are TGTGCCAGCAGACTAGCGGGGGGCAGGGATTATACCCAGTACTTC. Residues: CASRLAGGRDYTQYF. The J gene is TRBJ2-5, the V gene TRBV2; 12 bases map to TRBD2. Germline V gene lookup returns CDR1 SNHLY and CDR2 FYNNEI. V shed 6 bases and J 8 bases; nucleotides not matched to a gene: 10. The CDR3 has 15 amino acids.